Given below is one T cell receptor (beta chain) in context. What it binds is not known. The record originates from a study of T cells after yellow fever vaccination. Overall study context: Any fraction with a low cell number was prepared using SMART-Seq v4 Ultra Low Input. Findings and limits, study-wide: FACS-sorted repertoires could contain abundant clonotypes contaminating from the bulk population. Peaking on day 5 versus 15, the secondary response was faster but weaker. Booster samples showed a return of most primary-vaccination clones (under 98% CD4, 85% to 90% CD8).

A single record per CDR3 protein comes from TCRdb applying MiXCR to the 5' RACE reads. The sample carries 100,000 to 150,000 distinct CDR3 sequences, nearly 15% recorded once. J gave up 9 bases and V 8 bases, and 16 bases lay outside the gene matches. The CDR3 loop spans 15 amino acids. CDR1 is WNHNN, CDR2 SYGVQD, per germline (reference sequence). Sequencing used CD8+ T cells sorted from PBMCs, obtained 5 days after the yellow fever booster vaccination. This TCR came from a man between 18 and 35 years old who received the YFV17D yellow fever vaccine. The rearrangement uses TRBV10-1 and TRBJ2-1; 7 bases align to TRBD1. The DNA for the CDR3 is TGCGCCAGCGGCTTGACAGGGAAAGTGGGTTCTGAGCAGTTCTTC. Residues: CASGLTGKVGSEQFF.